These 19 T cell receptor beta chains were sequenced from one sample in a study of OX40 agonist ivuxolimab in advanced cancers. Here immunoSEQ multiplex PCR was the method, and the copy in TCRdb shows in-frame clones only, minus some. The data hold 37,000 or so clones, with 70% to 85% observed a single time. The sample in question was CD4+ or CD8+ T cells sorted from blood, obtained in a trial of the OX40 agonist ivuxolimab. All receptors derive from an adult with an advanced solid tumor such as melanoma, head and neck, liver or kidney cancer.

V and J are TRBV11-2 and TRBJ1-4; D uncertain. V was pared by 5 bases and J by 13 bases, with 11 bases between. CDR1 and CDR2 (germline): SGHAT, FQNNGV. This CDR3 is 11 amino acids long. CDR3 nucleotides: TGTGCCAGCAGCCAAAGGTTAGCACTGTTTTTT. Its translation is CASSQRLALFF.

The J gene is TRBJ1-1, the V gene TRBV6-5, with 9 positions matching TRBD1. Germline V CDR1 and CDR2: MNHEY, SVGAGI. There are 14 residues in the CDR3. With V trimmed by 5 bases and J by 2 bases, 3 bases remained unmatched. The CDR3 DNA is TGTGCCAGCAGTCGGGACAGGGCAAACACTGAAGCTTTCTTT. Residues: CASSRDRANTEAFF.

The chain joins TRBV9 to TRBJ1-2, with TRBD1 matching over 7 bases. Trimming took 0 bases from V and 2 from J; bases not matched to a gene: 4. The germline V gene has CDR1 SGDLS and CDR2 YYNGEE. This CDR3 is 15 amino acids long. CDR3 loop: CASSVGLQGNYGYTF. The CDR3 DNA follows: TGTGCCAGCAGCGTAGGGTTACAGGGGAACTATGGCTACACCTTC. The whole variable domain, filled in from reference TRBV9 and TRBJ1-2, reads DSGVTQTPKHLITATGQRVTLRCSPRSGDLSVYWYQQSLDQGLQFLIQYYNGEERAKGNILERFSAQQFPDLHSELNLSSLELGDSALYFCASSVGLQGNYGYTFGSGTRLTVV.

This rearrangement joins TRBV27 to TRBJ2-1, with TRBD2 matching over 10 bases. The germline V gene encodes CDR1 MNHEY and CDR2 SMNVEV (reference sequence). Losses at the gene ends were 7 bases for V and 2 bases for J; bases not matched to a gene: 2. The CDR3 is 14 amino acids. CDR3 protein: CASKSGGAYNEQFF. The DNA of the CDR3 is TGTGCCAGCAAAAGCGGGGGGGCCTACAATGAGCAGTTCTTC.

The chain is built from TRBV10-2 and TRBJ1-2; weak D call: TRBD1 (5 bases). This CDR3 region has 11 residues. V lost 8 bases and J 14 bases, leaving 18 bases between the germline ends. Germline values: CDR1 WSHSY, CDR2 SAAADI. CDR3 nucleotide sequence: TGCGCCAGCGGCGAGAGGGGTGTCCGAACCTTC. As protein: CASGERGVRTF.

V is TRBV7-2 and J is TRBJ2-3; either TRBD1 or TRBD2 may supply D (6 bases each). Germline V CDR1 and CDR2: SGHTA, FQGNSA. This CDR3 has 13 amino acids. Trimming took off 5 bases at V and 3 bases at J, with 9 bases between the two ends. The chain's CDR3 is CASSRGGTDTQYF. The CDR3 coding sequence is TGTGCCAGCAGCAGAGGGGGGACAGATACGCAGTATTTT.

This chain connects TRBV11-2 to TRBJ2-7; D is unclear. Germline V CDR1 and CDR2: SGHAT, FQNNGV. The CDR3 runs to 14 residues. Trimming took 5 bases from V and 4 from J, leaving 15 bases between them. Here the CDR3 DNA reads TGTGCCAGCAGCGTGTACGGAAAGCCTTACGAGCAGTACTTC. Its translation is CASSVYGKPYEQYF.

The V gene is TRBV5-6, the J gene TRBJ1-2; D ambiguous. This CDR3 spans 13 amino acids. Trimming stripped 1 base from V and 7 bases from J, with 11 bases between. From germline, CDR1 is SGHDT and CDR2 YYEEEE. As DNA, the CDR3 is TGTGCCAGCAGCTTGCAGTTGGGCTTTGGCTACACCTTC. This sequence encodes CASSLQLGFGYTF.

This clone was detected only once. V and J are TRBV6-1 and TRBJ2-4, with 12 nucleotides matching TRBD1. The V gene end was trimmed by 1 base and the J gene end by 9 bases; junction bases not matched to a gene: 13. The CDR3 spans 18 residues. Germline V gene sequence: CDR1 MNHNS, CDR2 SASEGT. The CDR3 sequence: CASSEESGTGGIMSIQYF. The CDR3 nucleotides are TGTGCCAGCAGTGAAGAGTCCGGGACAGGGGGCATCATGTCCATTCAGTACTTC.

This chain joins TRBV5-4 and TRBJ2-1; possibly TRBD2 for D (5 bases). CDR1 is SGHNT, CDR2 YYREEE, per germline (reference sequence). V lost 4 bases and J 7 bases, leaving 18 bases between the germline ends. This CDR3 is built from 15 residues. The DNA for the CDR3 is TGTGCCAGCAGCAAGGAGGTGGTCGCGGTTAATGAGCAGTTCTTC. Translating gives CASSKEVVAVNEQFF.

The chain links TRBV6-6 to TRBJ2-7; 7 bases line up with TRBD1. From germline, CDR1 is MNHNY and CDR2 SVGAGI (reference sequence). The length of the CDR3 is 15 residues. The J segment lost 5 bases and the V segment lost 8 bases, leaving 15 bases of the junction unmatched. Here the CDR3 DNA reads TGTGCCAGCGGCGATCCGACAGGGAAAAGGAACGAGCAGTACTTC. Its protein is CASGDPTGKRNEQYF.

The chain has TRBV6-5 and TRBJ2-7; TRBD2 is a possible D gene (5 bases). This CDR3 contains 10 residues. In germline, CDR1 is MNHEY, CDR2 SVGAGI. Between the trimmed V and J ends, which lost 11 bases and 6 bases, there was a span of 11 bases. The CDR3, as DNA: TGTGCCGGACCCGGGATCGAGCAGTACTTC. Encoded protein: CAGPGIEQYF.

V gene TRBV18 combines with J gene TRBJ2-5, with D hard to call. The ends were cut back, 6 bases at V and 2 bases at J, with 10 bases in the middle. Germline V gene data show CDR1 as KGHSH and CDR2 as LQKENI. This CDR3 has 13 residues. As DNA, the CDR3 is TGTGCCAGCTCTCCGCGCTTGCAAGAGACCCAGTACTTC. Translating it yields CASSPRLQETQYF.

This clone was counted only a few times. The CDR3 protein is CASAKGGPNTGELFF. DNA for the CDR3: TGTGCCAGCGCGAAGGGGGGTCCGAACACCGGGGAGCTGTTTTTT. The rearrangement uses TRBV5-8 and TRBJ2-2; D might be TRBD1 or TRBD2, each matching 6 bases. V was trimmed by 7 bases and J by 0 bases, leaving 13 bases between them. CDR1 SGHTS and CDR2 YDEGEE come from the germline V gene. The CDR3 is made up of 15 amino acids.

This clone appeared a single time. J is TRBJ1-2 and V is TRBV2; no clear D. The germline CDR1 and CDR2 sequences are SNHLY and FYNNEI. The length of the CDR3 is 11 residues. V was clipped by 2 bases and J by 4 bases, with 2 bases between them. CDR3 region: CASSESYGYTF. The CDR3 coding sequence is TGTGCCAGCAGTGAATCCTATGGCTACACCTTC. The whole variable domain, remainder taken from reference TRBV2 and TRBJ1-2, is EPEVTQTPSHQVTQMGQEVILRCVPISNHLYFYWYRQILGQKVEFLVSFYNNEISEKSEIFDDQFSVERPDGSNFTLKIRSTKLEDSAMYFCASSESYGYTFGSGTRLTVV.

In the case of this clone: This CDR3 is also generated by other DNA sequences in the sample. V and J are TRBV30 and TRBJ2-3, with a weak D call TRBD2 (5 bases). Trimming took off 1 base at V and 2 bases at J, with 7 bases between the two ends. The germline CDR1 and CDR2 sequences are GTSNPN and SVGIG (reference sequence). The CDR3 is 13 amino acids. The chain's CDR3 is CAWSGGVTDTQYF. In DNA form, the CDR3 reads TGTGCCTGGAGTGGGGGAGTCACAGATACGCAGTATTTT.

The chain recombines TRBV4-1 with TRBJ1-2, with 8 bases aligning to TRBD1. The CDR3 loop spans 14 amino acids. Unmatched junction bases numbered 2, after V lost 1 base and J lost 4 bases. Germline CDR1 is MGHRA and CDR2 is YSYEKL. CDR3 in amino acids: CASSQGQGAYGYTF. The CDR3 DNA sequence: TGCGCCAGCAGCCAAGGCCAGGGGGCCTATGGCTACACCTTC.

The chain has TRBV6-1 and TRBJ2-3; 9 bases align to TRBD1. CDR1 and CDR2 (germline): MNHNS, SASEGT. V dropped 7 bases and J dropped 1; count of bases not matched to a gene: 6. This CDR3 is 15 amino acids long. The CDR3 loop reads CASNPRDRGTDTQYF. The CDR3 DNA reads TGTGCCAGCAACCCCCGGGACAGGGGCACAGATACGCAGTATTTT.

With respect to this clone: At one end, the junction sequence differs from germline, possibly due to a read error. This rearrangement joins TRBV7-7 to TRBJ2-5; no reliable D call. This CDR3 is 13 amino acids long. Germline-derived CDR1 and CDR2 are SSHAT and FNYEAQ (reference sequence). The CDR3 is CASSLATSETQYF. For the CDR3, the DNA is TGTGCTAGCAGCTTAGCCACTTCAGAGACCCAGTACTTC.